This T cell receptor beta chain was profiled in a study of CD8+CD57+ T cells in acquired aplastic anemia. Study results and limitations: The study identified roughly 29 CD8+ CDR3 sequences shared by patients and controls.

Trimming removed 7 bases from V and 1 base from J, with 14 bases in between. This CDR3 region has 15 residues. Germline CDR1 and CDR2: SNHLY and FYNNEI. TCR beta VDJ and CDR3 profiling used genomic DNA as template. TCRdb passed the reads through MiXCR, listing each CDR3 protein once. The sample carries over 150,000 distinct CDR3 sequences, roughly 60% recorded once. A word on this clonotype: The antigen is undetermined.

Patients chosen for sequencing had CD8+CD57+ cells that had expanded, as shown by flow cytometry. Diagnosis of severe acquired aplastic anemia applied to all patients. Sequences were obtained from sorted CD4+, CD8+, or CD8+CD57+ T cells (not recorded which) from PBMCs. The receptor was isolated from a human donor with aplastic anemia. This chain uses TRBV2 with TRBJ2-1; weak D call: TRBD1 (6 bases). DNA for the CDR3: TGTGCCAGCACGAACCGGGACAAGTCCTACAATGAGCAGTTCTTC. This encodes CASTNRDKSYNEQFF.